The 13 T cell receptor beta chains below all came from one sample that was sequenced in a study of cytomegalovirus exposure and HLA in healthy donors. Primers included in the PCR were 60 Vbeta and 13 Jbeta primers. Produced via immunoSEQ multiplex PCR; TCRdb's table is partial and in-frame only. This table holds about 200,000 clones, approximately 70% found once. The sample taken for sequencing was PBMCs. The source of these receptors is a man aged 40-49 years in good health and CMV-seropositive.

The rearrangement joins TRBV11-2 to TRBJ1-1; TRBD1 matches at 10 bases. CDR3 size: 16 residues. Germline CDR1 and CDR2: SGHAT and FQNNGV. Trimming cost V 5 bases and J 0 bases; bases outside gene matches: 6. The CDR3 DNA reads TGTGCCAGCAGCCTAGGGACAGGGGTGGTGAACACTGAAGCTTTCTTT. Translation gives CASSLGTGVVNTEAFF.

This rearrangement joins TRBV6-5 to TRBJ1-4, with D possibly TRBD1 on 6 matching bases. There are 16 residues in the CDR3. V was shortened by 4 bases and J by 0 bases, with 12 bases between the two germline ends. Germline assignment: CDR1 MNHEY and CDR2 SVGAGI. CDR3 DNA sequence: TGTGCCAGCAGTTCAGGACAGCATGCAACTAATGAAAAACTGTTTTTT. Encoded protein: CASSSGQHATNEKLFF.

The gene calls are TRBV2 and TRBJ1-5; D gene ambiguous. Germline V gives CDR1 SNHLY, CDR2 FYNNEI. This CDR3 spans 14 amino acids. Trimming cost V 0 bases and J 1 base, with 4 bases left between them. As DNA, the CDR3 is TGTGCCAGCAGTGAAGCGGCAAGCAATCAGCCCCAGCATTTT. As protein: CASSEAASNQPQHF.

The rearrangement uses TRBV7-8 and TRBJ2-1, with TRBD2 matching over 7 bases. Germline CDR1 reads SGHVS; CDR2 reads FQNEAQ. The CDR3 is 15 residues long. V lost 1 base, J lost 7 bases, and 7 bases stayed unmatched. The CDR3, as DNA: TGTGCCAGCAGCTTAGGACTAGCTAAAAGAAATGAGCAGTTCTTC. It is translated as CASSLGLAKRNEQFF.

The chain recombines TRBV20-1 with TRBJ2-7; TRBD2 matches 9 bases. V lost 7 bases and J lost 3; bases outside the gene matches: 1. This CDR3 has 11 residues. Germline loops: CDR1 DFQATT, CDR2 SNEGSKA (reference sequence). CDR3 in DNA: TGCAGTGTTAGCGGGGGCTACGAGCAGTACTTC. This gives the protein CSVSGGYEQYF.

V gene TRBV11-1 combines with J gene TRBJ2-5, with TRBD2 matching 8 bases. CDR1 and CDR2 (germline): SGHAT, FQDESV (reference sequence). The CDR3 totals 16 residues. The J segment lost 2 bases and the V segment lost 1 base, leaving 6 bases of the junction unmatched. The CDR3 here is CASSLGRGGRQETQYF. The DNA of the CDR3 is TGTGCCAGCAGCTTAGGACGGGGGGGCCGACAAGAGACCCAGTACTTC.

J is TRBJ2-7 and V is TRBV28; 7 bases fit TRBD1. In germline, CDR1 is MDHEN, CDR2 SYDVKM. This CDR3 region has 17 residues. The V gene end was trimmed by 2 bases and the J gene end by 1 base; junction bases not matched to a gene: 11. The CDR3 nucleotides read TGTGCCAGCAGTTTAAGTACGGGACAGAGCCTTTCCTACGAGCAGTACTTC. Its protein is CASSLSTGQSLSYEQYF.

This chain connects TRBV9 to TRBJ1-5; D gene unclear. V was trimmed by 0 bases and J by 2 bases, leaving 12 bases between them. This CDR3 has 16 amino acids. Germline CDR1 reads SGDLS; CDR2 reads YYNGEE. As DNA, the CDR3 is TGTGCCAGCAGCGTAGATGGCGGGGATGGCAATCAGCCCCAGCATTTT. It codes for CASSVDGGDGNQPQHF.

The chain joins TRBV5-5 to TRBJ2-5; D remains unclear. The CDR3 is made up of 15 amino acids. Trimming stripped 0 bases from V and 1 base from J, with 10 bases between. Per germline, CDR1 SGHKS and CDR2 YYEKEE (reference sequence). Here the CDR3 DNA reads TGTGCCAGCAGCTTGGCCTGGTCGGTCCAAGAGACCCAGTACTTC. This codes for CASSLAWSVQETQYF. Based on the CDR3 plus reference TRBV5-5 and TRBJ2-5, the full variable domain is DAGVTQSPTHLIKTRGQQVTLRCSPISGHKSVSWYQQVLGQGPQFIFQYYEKEERGRGNFPDRFSARQFPNYSSELNVNALLLGDSALYLCASSLAWSVQETQYFGPGTRLLVL.

The gene calls are TRBV19 and TRBJ2-2, with unresolved D. V was pared by 3 bases and J by 6 bases, with 5 bases between. The CDR3 length is 12 residues. Looked up from germline, CDR1 is LNHDA and CDR2 is SQIVND (reference sequence). CDR3 residues: CASSMGAGELFF. The CDR3 DNA is TGTGCCAGTAGTATGGGCGCCGGGGAGCTGTTTTTT.

The CDR3 here is CASSPIVGGTQYF. The CDR3 coding sequence is TGTGCCAGCAGCCCGATCGTCGGGGGGACCCAGTACTTC. The chain is built from TRBV7-6 and TRBJ2-5; TRBD2 might be the D (6 bases). Trimming removed 5 bases from V and 7 bases from J, with 14 bases in between. The CDR3 has 13 residues. Looked up from germline, CDR1 is SGHVS and CDR2 is FNYEAQ.

The chain links TRBV19 to TRBJ2-5, with 8 positions matching TRBD1. This CDR3 is 14 amino acids long. The germline V gene encodes CDR1 LNHDA and CDR2 SQIVND (reference sequence). V shed 5 bases and J 5 bases; nucleotides not matched to a gene: 7. CDR3 sequence (DNA): TGTGCCAGTAGTCCCGGACAGGGAGGCGAGACCCAGTACTTC. It is translated as CASSPGQGGETQYF.

This chain connects TRBV18 to TRBJ2-7; perhaps TRBD1 as D (6 bases). This CDR3 has 15 residues. Trimming cost V 3 bases and J 0 bases, with 12 bases left between them. CDR1 and CDR2 from the germline V gene are KGHSH and LQKENI. The CDR3 DNA sequence: TGTGCCAGCTCACCCCGGGAACAGGGCTCCTACGAGCAGTACTTC. Translating gives CASSPREQGSYEQYF.